The 28 T cell receptor beta chains below come from one sample, sequenced in a study of T cells in Graves' hyperthyroidism and ophthalmopathy. There were TCR beta CDR3 regions amplified from RNA transcripts. The HTBI primer set served for first-round RT-PCR of the TCR CDR3. TCRdb reprocessed the multiplex PCR reads via MiXCR and lists one record per CDR3 protein. The table includes 660,000 or so distinct CDR3 sequences, about a fifth detected once. Material for sequencing was blood. These receptors originate from a man younger than 40 with Graves' ophthalmopathy.

The chain combines TRBV7-2 with TRBJ2-7; the match to TRBD2 covers 15 bases. Germline V gene data show CDR1 as SGHTA and CDR2 as FQGNSA. V was clipped by 6 bases and J by 3 bases; unmatched bases: 6. The CDR3 length is 16 residues. CDR3 region: CASSSGTSGRLYEQYF. Written as DNA, the CDR3 is TGTGCCAGCAGTTCCGGGACTAGCGGGAGGCTCTACGAGCAGTACTTC. The whole variable domain, remainder taken from reference TRBV7-2 and TRBJ2-7, is GAGVSQSPSNKVTEKGKDVELRCDPISGHTALYWYRQSLGQGLEFLIYFQGNSAPDKSGLPSDRFSAERTGGSVSTLTIQRTQQEDSAVYLCASSSGTSGRLYEQYFGPGTRLTVT.

The V call is TRBV7-2, the J call TRBJ1-3, with unresolved D. Germline CDR1 is SGHTA and CDR2 is FQGNSA. V was pared by 0 bases and J by 3 bases, with 9 bases between. The CDR3 consists of 15 residues. The CDR3 sequence is CASSLAIGVGNTIYF. In DNA, the CDR3 is TGTGCCAGCAGCTTAGCGATTGGGGTTGGAAACACCATATATTTT.

The rearrangement joins TRBV2 to TRBJ2-6, with D unresolved. Deletions cut 1 base from V and 0 bases from J, with 4 bases between. The length of the CDR3 is 15 residues. Germline CDR1 is SNHLY and CDR2 is FYNNEI. For the CDR3, the DNA is TGTGCCAGCAGTGAAGAGGTCTCTGGGGCCAACGTCCTGACTTTC. This encodes CASSEEVSGANVLTF.

The rearrangement uses TRBV20-1 and TRBJ2-1, with D possibly being TRBD1 (5 bases). The CDR3 covers 15 residues. Trimming removed 1 base at V and 6 bases at J, with 16 bases between. Germline V gene data show CDR1 as DFQATT and CDR2 as SNEGSKA (reference sequence). The CDR3 sequence: CSARGGQGYGNEQFF. CDR3 sequence (DNA): TGCAGTGCTAGAGGGGGCCAGGGTTACGGCAATGAGCAGTTCTTC.

This clonotype was counted only a few times. A single base separates this from a much larger clone, so it may be a read error. The chain employs TRBV14 and TRBJ2-1; TRBD1 aligns across 9 bases. The CDR3 is 16 amino acids. J was trimmed by 6 bases and V by 11 bases; bases with no gene match: 17. Germline V gives CDR1 SGHDN, CDR2 FVKESK. CDR3 loop: CAWSVRPGQGSNEQFF. The CDR3 DNA reads TGTGCCTGGAGTGTACGTCCGGGACAGGGCAGCAATGAGCAGTTCTTC.

This clonotype was detected a few times. V usage is TRBV2 and J usage is TRBJ2-7; D perhaps matches TRBD1 (6 bases). The germline CDR1 and CDR2 sequences are SNHLY and FYNNEI. V was trimmed by 4 bases and J by 0 bases, leaving 10 bases between them. The CDR3 consists of 14 residues. CDR3 sequence reads: CASSGWTDSYEQYF. The CDR3 DNA reads TGTGCCAGCAGTGGTTGGACAGACTCCTACGAGCAGTACTTC.

The chain combines TRBV6-5 with TRBJ2-5; a weak D match, TRBD1 (6 bases). Trimming removed 2 bases from V and 5 bases from J, with 15 bases in between. Germline CDR1 and CDR2: MNHEY and SVGAGI. The CDR3 runs 15 residues. The CDR3 DNA reads as TGTGCCAGCAGTTACACCTACAGGGTTTCGGAGACCCAGTACTTC. It translates to CASSYTYRVSETQYF.

V is TRBV18 and J is TRBJ2-6; D gene unclear. V shed 3 bases and J shed 0 bases, with 9 bases lying between them. This CDR3 is built from 16 residues. Germline values: CDR1 KGHSH, CDR2 LQKENI. The CDR3 reads CASSPPGLSGANVLTF. The CDR3 bases are TGTGCCAGCTCACCCCCCGGCCTCTCTGGGGCCAACGTCCTGACTTTC. Together with reference TRBV18 and TRBJ2-6, the CDR3 gives the full variable domain: NAGVMQNPRHLVRRRGQEARLRCSPMKGHSHVYWYRQLPEEGLKFMVYLQKENIIDESGMPKERFSAEFPKEGPSILRIQQVVRGDSAAYFCASSPPGLSGANVLTFGAGSRLTVL.

The chain employs TRBV28 and TRBJ2-5; 9 positions match TRBD2. This CDR3 is 12 amino acids long. Germline CDR1 is MDHEN and CDR2 is SYDVKM. The V segment lost 8 bases and the J segment 4 bases; nucleotides outside the gene matches: 2. The DNA of the CDR3 is TGTGCCAGCCTAGCGGGAACAGAGACCCAGTACTTC. Translation: CASLAGTETQYF.

In the case of this clonotype: A junction end diverges from the germline sequence, so it may reflect a read error. The chain links TRBV5-1 to TRBJ1-2; 8 positions agree with TRBD1. Germline CDR1 is SGHRS and CDR2 is YFSETQ. The CDR3 spans 14 residues. CDR3 amino acids: CASSLRTGLNGYTF. The CDR3 bases are TGTGCCAGCAGCCTCCGGACAGGGCTTAATGGCTACACCTTC.

This chain uses TRBV6-1 with TRBJ2-2; 8 positions agree with TRBD2. The CDR3 is made up of 15 amino acids. CDR1 and CDR2 from the germline V gene are MNHNS and SASEGT. V lost 9 bases and J lost 2; bases outside the gene matches: 8. This CDR3 reads CASGYSGTNTGELFF. CDR3 DNA sequence: TGTGCCAGTGGGTATAGCGGGACAAACACCGGGGAGCTGTTTTTT.

The rearrangement joins TRBV5-1 to TRBJ2-7; 9 bases are a match to TRBD2. Germline trimming cut 3 bases from V and 5 bases from J; bases unmatched to any gene: 9. Germline CDR1 is SGHRS and CDR2 is YFSETQ. The CDR3 spans 15 residues. Written as DNA, the CDR3 is TGCGCCAGCAGCTCCGGGACTAGCCAAGGGGACGAGCAGTACTTC. Translation: CASSSGTSQGDEQYF.

This chain uses TRBV6-1 with TRBJ2-7; 9 bases map to TRBD1. V lost 5 bases and J lost 4; bases outside the gene matches: 6. The germline gives CDR1 MNHNS, CDR2 SASEGT. The CDR3 is 14 amino acids. Written as DNA, the CDR3 is TGTGCCAGCAGTTCATGGGACAGGGTGTACGAGCAGTACTTC. Translated, it gives CASSSWDRVYEQYF.

This clonotype was picked up one time. The chain links TRBV19 to TRBJ2-3; no reliable D call. Trimming took off 7 bases at V and 2 bases at J, with 13 bases between the two ends. Germline values: CDR1 LNHDA, CDR2 SQIVND (reference sequence). The CDR3 totals 14 residues. The chain's CDR3 is CASTRPDLTDTQYF. The DNA of the CDR3 is TGTGCCAGTACTCGACCGGACCTCACAGATACGCAGTATTTT.

A word on this clonotype: One base away lies a much larger clone, so this may be a sequencing read error. The V and J genes are TRBV6-2 or TRBV6-3 and TRBJ2-7; D uncertain. CDR1 MNHEY and CDR2 SVGEGT come from the germline V gene. The germline V and J ends were trimmed by 6 bases and 2 bases, with 14 bases remaining between them. The CDR3 loop spans 14 amino acids. The CDR3, as DNA: TGTGCCAGCAGATTTTCTGGCGGCACCTACGAGCAGTACTTC. This gives the protein CASRFSGGTYEQYF.

A few counts support this clonotype. The CDR3 DNA sequence: TGTGCCAGTAGTATAGACAGGGCGACGAGCAATCAGCCCCAGCATTTT. It is translated as CASSIDRATSNQPQHF. The chain recombines TRBV19 with TRBJ1-5; D might be TRBD1 (5 bases). This CDR3 is 16 amino acids long. The ends were cut back, 0 bases at V and 1 base at J, with 10 bases in the middle. Germline values: CDR1 LNHDA, CDR2 SQIVND (reference sequence).

This clonotype was observed at least ten times. The gene calls are TRBV9 and TRBJ1-1, with TRBD1 matching over 7 bases. Trimming removed 0 bases from V and 1 base from J; junction bases left unmatched: 3. Germline CDR1 and CDR2: SGDLS and YYNGEE. The CDR3 is 15 residues long. The CDR3 region is CASSVVRTGNTEAFF. The CDR3 nucleotides are TGTGCCAGCAGCGTAGTTCGGACAGGGAACACTGAAGCTTTCTTT.

The chain employs TRBV5-1 and TRBJ2-7, with D perhaps TRBD1 (6 bases). This CDR3 is 15 amino acids long. The V gene's germline CDR1 is SGHRS and CDR2 YFSETQ. V was pared by 7 bases and J by 0 bases, with 17 bases between. The CDR3 DNA reads TGCGCCAGCGCTTCCGGGACATATCTCTCCTACGAGCAGTACTTC. Translation gives CASASGTYLSYEQYF.

Many counts were recorded for this clonotype. V gene TRBV2 combines with J gene TRBJ1-2, with 7 nucleotides matching TRBD1. V dropped 6 bases and J dropped 8; count of bases not matched to a gene: 12. Germline CDR1 is SNHLY and CDR2 is FYNNEI. CDR3 length equals 14 residues. In nucleotides, the CDR3 is TGTGCCAGCAGAGGGACAGCCCGGGCCTTAGGCTACACCTTC. Protein: CASRGTARALGYTF.

In this sample, this clonotype turned up a few times. The rearrangement uses TRBV7-2 and TRBJ1-1; D is perhaps TRBD1 (5 bases). The length of the CDR3 is 13 residues. The germline gives CDR1 SGHTA, CDR2 FQGNSA. Trimming took 5 bases from V and 5 from J, leaving 12 bases between them. The CDR3 is CASSHPRGTEAFF. DNA for the CDR3: TGTGCCAGCAGCCACCCTAGGGGAACTGAAGCTTTCTTT.

The V gene is TRBV9, the J gene TRBJ2-3; 11 nucleotides match TRBD2. This CDR3 region has 15 residues. V lost 0 bases, J lost 5 bases, and 2 bases stayed unmatched. Looked up from germline, CDR1 is SGDLS and CDR2 is YYNGEE. In DNA, the CDR3 is TGTGCCAGCAGCGTAGACGGACTAGCGGGAGATACGCAGTATTTT. Translating it yields CASSVDGLAGDTQYF.

This clonotype was recorded many times. The rearrangement joins TRBV27 to TRBJ1-6; 7 bases map to TRBD1. CDR1 and CDR2 (germline): MNHEY, SMNVEV (reference sequence). The CDR3 is 15 amino acids. With 6 bases clipped from V and 5 bases from J, the junction kept 7 bases outside the gene matches. The CDR3 here is CASSRGSQNNSPLHF. The CDR3 DNA reads as TGTGCCAGCAGCAGGGGGTCGCAGAATAATTCACCCCTCCACTTT.

The V call is TRBV5-1, the J call TRBJ1-1, with TRBD1 matching 10 bases. The ends lost 4 bases at V and 6 bases at J; junction bases unmatched: 6. The CDR3 has 14 residues. CDR1 is SGHRS and CDR2 is YFSETQ in the germline V gene. Here the CDR3 DNA reads TGCGCCAGCAGCCCGGACAGGGGGTGGTCTGAAGCTTTCTTT. Translated, it gives CASSPDRGWSEAFF.

This clonotype was seen repeatedly, ten times or more. CDR3 protein: CASSGQGAADTQYF. The CDR3 nucleotides read TGTGCCAGCAGTGGACAGGGGGCGGCAGATACGCAGTATTTT. The rearrangement joins TRBV2 to TRBJ2-3; 10 positions agree with TRBD1. CDR3 length: 14 residues. Germline CDR1 SNHLY, CDR2 FYNNEI. The V and J ends lost 4 bases and 4 bases, in that order; junction bases with no gene match: 2. The full variable domain, with the rest looked up from reference TRBV2 and TRBJ2-3, is EPEVTQTPSHQVTQMGQEVILRCVPISNHLYFYWYRQILGQKVEFLVSFYNNEISEKSEIFDDQFSVERPDGSNFTLKIRSTKLEDSAMYFCASSGQGAADTQYFGPGTRLTVL.

The chain is built from TRBV13 and TRBJ2-7; 7 positions match TRBD2. CDR3 length: 13 residues. Germline CDR1 PRHDT, CDR2 FYEKMQ (reference sequence). V lost 5 bases, J lost 9 bases, and 10 bases stayed unmatched. This CDR3 is CASSLGLTGGQYF. The CDR3 DNA reads TGTGCCAGCAGCCTCGGGCTTACGGGAGGGCAGTACTTC.

This clonotype has just a few counts. This chain links TRBV7-8 with TRBJ2-3, with a weak D call TRBD2 (6 bases). Germline assignment: CDR1 SGHVS and CDR2 FQNEAQ. V dropped 4 bases and J dropped 2 bases, with 16 bases sitting between them. The CDR3 is made up of 16 amino acids. CDR3 nucleotide sequence: TGTGCCAGCAGCTCGCTGGCGCGGGGAGCCACAGATACGCAGTATTTT. Translating gives CASSSLARGATDTQYF. Drawing the rest from reference TRBV7-8 and TRBJ2-3, the complete variable domain is GAGVSQSPRYKVAKRGQDVALRCDPISGHVSLFWYQQALGQGPEFLTYFQNEAQLDKSGLPSDRFFAERPEGSVSTLKIQRTQQEDSAVYLCASSSLARGATDTQYFGPGTRLTVL.

The chain employs TRBV20-1 and TRBJ2-3; TRBD2 might be the D (6 bases). Looked up from germline, CDR1 is DFQATT and CDR2 is SNEGSKA (reference sequence). The CDR3 is 16 amino acids. Trimming pared 4 bases from V and 2 bases from J, leaving 19 bases between. CDR3 protein: CSAINLRDSHTDTQYF. CDR3 in DNA: TGCAGTGCTATCAATCTCCGGGACTCTCACACAGATACGCAGTATTTT.

This clonotype was observed many times. J is TRBJ2-2 and V is TRBV28; TRBD2 aligns across 9 bases. The length of the CDR3 is 15 residues. The V segment lost 4 bases and the J segment 5 bases; nucleotides outside the gene matches: 5. Germline V CDR1 and CDR2: MDHEN, SYDVKM. CDR3 DNA: TGTGCCAGCAGTTCATCGGGACTAGCAACCGGGGAGCTGTTTTTT. Its translation: CASSSSGLATGELFF.